This T cell receptor (beta chain) is from a study of OX40 agonist ivuxolimab in advanced cancers. At the level of the study: Patients received ivuxolimab, an agonistic anti-OX40 (CD134) antibody. About 44% of patients had received prior checkpoint inhibitor therapy. The diagnoses of dose-escalation patients were hepatocellular carcinoma, melanoma, renal cell or head and neck cancer.

Only in-frame clones appear in the TCRdb table, and some are missing; sequencing was by immunoSEQ multiplex PCR. The repertoire includes fewer than 80,000 clones, around 89% of them detected once, and roughly 4.2% sits in the top ten. The timepoints at which blood was sampled were baseline, cycle 4 day 1, and cycle 7 day 1. The CDR3 sequence is 17 residues long. The V end lost 3 bases, the J end lost 5 bases, and 23 bases lay between the germline ends. CDR1 and CDR2 (germline): MDHEN, SYDVKM. This TCR derives from an adult with an advanced solid tumor such as melanoma, head and neck, liver or kidney cancer. J is TRBJ2-7 and V is TRBV28; D possibly corresponds to TRBD1 (7 bases). Sample: CD4+ or CD8+ T cells sorted from blood, taken in a trial of the OX40 agonist ivuxolimab. CDR3 coding DNA: TGTGCCAGCAGTTTTTTTGGTTGGGGGCAGGGGGGCAACGAGCAGTACTTC. It is translated as CASSFFGWGQGGNEQYF.